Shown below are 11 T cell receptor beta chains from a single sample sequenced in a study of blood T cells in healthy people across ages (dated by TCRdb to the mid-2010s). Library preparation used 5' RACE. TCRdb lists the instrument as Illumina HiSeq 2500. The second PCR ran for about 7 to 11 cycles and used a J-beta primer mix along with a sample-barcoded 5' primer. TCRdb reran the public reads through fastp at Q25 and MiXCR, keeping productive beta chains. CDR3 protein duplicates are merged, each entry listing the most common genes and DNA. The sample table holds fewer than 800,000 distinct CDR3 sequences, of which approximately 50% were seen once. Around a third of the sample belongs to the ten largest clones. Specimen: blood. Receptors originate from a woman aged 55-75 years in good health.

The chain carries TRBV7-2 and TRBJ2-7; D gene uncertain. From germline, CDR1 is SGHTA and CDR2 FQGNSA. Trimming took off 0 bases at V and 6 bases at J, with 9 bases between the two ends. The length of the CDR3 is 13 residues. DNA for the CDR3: TGTGCCAGCAGCTTAGCCCCAAAGTCCGAGCAGTACTTC. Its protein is CASSLAPKSEQYF.

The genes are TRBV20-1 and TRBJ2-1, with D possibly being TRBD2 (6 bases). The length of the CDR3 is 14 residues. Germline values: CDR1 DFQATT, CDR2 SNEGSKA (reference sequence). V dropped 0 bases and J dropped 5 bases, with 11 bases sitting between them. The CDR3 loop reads CSARDGRDNNEQFF. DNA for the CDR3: TGCAGTGCTAGAGATGGGCGGGATAACAATGAGCAGTTCTTC.

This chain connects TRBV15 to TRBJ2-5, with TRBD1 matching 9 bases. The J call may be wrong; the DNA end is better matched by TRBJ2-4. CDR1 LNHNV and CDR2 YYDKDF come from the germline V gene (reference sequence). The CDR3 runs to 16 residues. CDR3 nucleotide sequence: TGTGCCACCAGCAGAGTAGACGGGACAGGGAAAAACATTCAGTACTTC. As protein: CATSRVDGTGKNIQYF.

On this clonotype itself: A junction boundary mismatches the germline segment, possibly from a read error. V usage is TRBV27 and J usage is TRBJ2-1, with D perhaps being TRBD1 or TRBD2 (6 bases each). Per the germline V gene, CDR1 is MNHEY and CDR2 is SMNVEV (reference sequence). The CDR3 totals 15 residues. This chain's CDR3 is CVSSREGGRYNEQFF. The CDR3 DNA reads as TGTGTCAGCAGCCGAGAGGGGGGCCGGTACAATGAGCAGTTCTTC.

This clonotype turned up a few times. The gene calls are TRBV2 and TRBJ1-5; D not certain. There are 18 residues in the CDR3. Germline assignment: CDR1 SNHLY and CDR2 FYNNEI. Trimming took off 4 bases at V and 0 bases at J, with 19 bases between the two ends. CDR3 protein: CASSGSKSPGSSNQPQHF. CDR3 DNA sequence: TGTGCCAGCAGTGGTTCCAAAAGCCCGGGATCTAGCAATCAGCCCCAGCATTTT.

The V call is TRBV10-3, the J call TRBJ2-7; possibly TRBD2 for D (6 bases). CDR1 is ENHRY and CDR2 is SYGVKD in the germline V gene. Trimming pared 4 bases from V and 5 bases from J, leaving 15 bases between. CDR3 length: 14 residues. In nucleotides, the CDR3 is TGTGCCATCAGTGGGGAGGACGGCTACGACGAGCAGTACTTC. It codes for CAISGEDGYDEQYF.

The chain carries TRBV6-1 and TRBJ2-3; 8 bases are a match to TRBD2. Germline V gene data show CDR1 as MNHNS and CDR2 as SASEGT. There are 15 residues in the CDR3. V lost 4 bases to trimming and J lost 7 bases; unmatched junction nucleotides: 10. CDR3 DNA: TGTGCCAGCAGTGGAAGCGGGAGTGCTAAATATACGCAGTATTTT. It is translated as CASSGSGSAKYTQYF.

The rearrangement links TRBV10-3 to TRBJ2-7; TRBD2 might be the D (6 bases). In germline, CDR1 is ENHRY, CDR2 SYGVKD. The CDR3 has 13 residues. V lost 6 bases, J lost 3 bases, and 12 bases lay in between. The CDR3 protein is CAISTAGFYEQYF. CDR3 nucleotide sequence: TGTGCCATCAGCACCGCGGGGTTCTACGAGCAGTACTTC.

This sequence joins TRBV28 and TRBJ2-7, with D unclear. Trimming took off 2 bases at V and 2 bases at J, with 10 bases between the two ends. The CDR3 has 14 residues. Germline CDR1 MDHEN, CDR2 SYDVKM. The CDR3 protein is CASSLSGSPYEQYF. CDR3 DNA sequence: TGTGCCAGCAGTTTAAGTGGCAGCCCCTACGAGCAGTACTTC.

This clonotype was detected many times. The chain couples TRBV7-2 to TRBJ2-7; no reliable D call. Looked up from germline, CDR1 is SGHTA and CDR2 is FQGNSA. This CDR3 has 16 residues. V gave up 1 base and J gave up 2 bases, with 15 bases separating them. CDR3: CASSLGRSISPYEQYF. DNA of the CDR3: TGTGCCAGCAGCTTAGGGCGGAGCATATCCCCCTACGAGCAGTACTTC.

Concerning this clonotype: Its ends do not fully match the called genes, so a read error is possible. CDR3 amino acids: CACSQDVTDSLNYGYTF. DNA for the CDR3: TGTGCCTGCAGCCAAGATGTTACGGACAGCCTCAACTATGGCTACACCTTC. The chain couples TRBV4-2 to TRBJ1-2; a weak D match, TRBD1 (6 bases). Germline loops: CDR1 LGHNA, CDR2 YNFKEQ. This CDR3 has 17 residues.